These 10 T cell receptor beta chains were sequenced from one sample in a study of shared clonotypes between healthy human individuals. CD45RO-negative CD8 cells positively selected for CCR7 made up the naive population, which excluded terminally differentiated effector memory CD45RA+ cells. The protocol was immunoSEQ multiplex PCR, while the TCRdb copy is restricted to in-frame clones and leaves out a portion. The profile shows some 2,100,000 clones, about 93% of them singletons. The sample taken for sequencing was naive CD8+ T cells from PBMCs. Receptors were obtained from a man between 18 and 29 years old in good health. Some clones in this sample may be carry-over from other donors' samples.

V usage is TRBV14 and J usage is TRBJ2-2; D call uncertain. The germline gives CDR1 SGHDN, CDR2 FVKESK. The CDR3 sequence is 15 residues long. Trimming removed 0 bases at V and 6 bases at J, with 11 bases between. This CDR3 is CASSQDQARAGELFF. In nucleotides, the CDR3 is TGTGCCAGCAGCCAAGATCAGGCCCGGGCCGGGGAGCTGTTTTTT. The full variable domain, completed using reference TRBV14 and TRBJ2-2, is EAGVTQFPSHSVIEKGQTVTLRCDPISGHDNLYWYRRVMGKEIKFLLHFVKESKQDESGMPNNRFLAERTGGTYSTLKVQPAELEDSGVYFCASSQDQARAGELFFGEGSRLTVL.

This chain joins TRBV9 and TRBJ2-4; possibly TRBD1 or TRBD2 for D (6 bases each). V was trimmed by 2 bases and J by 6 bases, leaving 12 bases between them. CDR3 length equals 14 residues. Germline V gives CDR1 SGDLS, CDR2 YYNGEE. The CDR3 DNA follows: TGTGCCAGCAGCGTGGGGGGCACTGGAAACATTCAGTACTTC. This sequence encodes CASSVGGTGNIQYF.

The CDR3 reads CATSRESWQGETQYF. The CDR3 DNA reads as TGTGCCACCAGCAGAGAGTCGTGGCAAGGAGAGACCCAGTACTTC. The chain combines TRBV15 with TRBJ2-5; D ambiguous. The CDR3 is made up of 15 amino acids. The V gene's germline CDR1 is LNHNV and CDR2 YYDKDF (reference sequence). The V and J ends lost 0 bases and 4 bases respectively, with 12 bases between them.

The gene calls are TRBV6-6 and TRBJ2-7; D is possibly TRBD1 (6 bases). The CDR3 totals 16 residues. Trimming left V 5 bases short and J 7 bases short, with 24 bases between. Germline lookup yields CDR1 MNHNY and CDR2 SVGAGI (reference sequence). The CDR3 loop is CASSLGTSRDRWEQYF. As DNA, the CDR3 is TGTGCCAGCAGTCTCGGGACATCTCGTGATCGATGGGAGCAGTACTTC.

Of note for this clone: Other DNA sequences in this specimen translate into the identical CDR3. The CDR3 coding sequence is TGTGCCAGCAGCTTAGGAGACAGGGTCACAGATACGCAGTATTTT. Protein: CASSLGDRVTDTQYF. The V gene is TRBV11-2, the J gene TRBJ2-3, with 7 bases matching TRBD1. This CDR3 is built from 15 residues. J gave up 2 bases and V 1 base, and 3 bases lay outside the gene matches. Looked up from germline, CDR1 is SGHAT and CDR2 is FQNNGV.

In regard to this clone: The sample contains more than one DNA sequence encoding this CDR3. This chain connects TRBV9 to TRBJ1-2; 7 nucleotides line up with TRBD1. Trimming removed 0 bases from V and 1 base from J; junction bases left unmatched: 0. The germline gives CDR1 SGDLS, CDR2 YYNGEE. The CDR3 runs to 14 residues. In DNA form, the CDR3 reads TGTGCCAGCAGCGTAGGGGACAGTAACTATGGCTACACCTTC. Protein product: CASSVGDSNYGYTF.

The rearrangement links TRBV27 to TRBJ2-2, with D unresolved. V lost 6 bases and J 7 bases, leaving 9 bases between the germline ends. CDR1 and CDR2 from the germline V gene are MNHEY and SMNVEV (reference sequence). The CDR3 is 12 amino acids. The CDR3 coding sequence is TGTGCCAGCAGCAAAACCCGCGGGGAGCTGTTTTTT. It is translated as CASSKTRGELFF.

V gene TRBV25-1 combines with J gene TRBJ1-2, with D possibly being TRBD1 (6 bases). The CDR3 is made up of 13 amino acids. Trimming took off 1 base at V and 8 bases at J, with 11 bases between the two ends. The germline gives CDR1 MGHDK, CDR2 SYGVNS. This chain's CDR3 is CASSEWTRGGYTF. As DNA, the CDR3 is TGTGCCAGCAGTGAATGGACGAGGGGGGGCTACACCTTC.

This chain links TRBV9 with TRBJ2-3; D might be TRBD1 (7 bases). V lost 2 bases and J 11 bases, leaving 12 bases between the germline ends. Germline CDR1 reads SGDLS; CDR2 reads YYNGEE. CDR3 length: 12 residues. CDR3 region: CASSVQGDWQYF. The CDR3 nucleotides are TGTGCCAGCAGCGTCCAGGGGGACTGGCAGTATTTT. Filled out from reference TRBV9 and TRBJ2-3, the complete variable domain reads DSGVTQTPKHLITATGQRVTLRCSPRSGDLSVYWYQQSLDQGLQFLIQYYNGEERAKGNILERFSAQQFPDLHSELNLSSLELGDSALYFCASSVQGDWQYFGPGTRLTVL.

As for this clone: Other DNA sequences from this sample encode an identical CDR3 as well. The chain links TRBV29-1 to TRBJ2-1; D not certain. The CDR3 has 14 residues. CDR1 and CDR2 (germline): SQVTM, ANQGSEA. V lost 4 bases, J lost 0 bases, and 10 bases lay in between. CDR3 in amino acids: CSVGLASSYNEQFF. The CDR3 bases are TGCAGCGTTGGATTAGCCTCCTCCTACAATGAGCAGTTCTTC.